These 27 T cell receptor beta chains originate from one sample sequenced in a study of breast tumors, draining lymph nodes, adjacent tissues. In TCRdb, the multiplex PCR reads were re-called with MiXCR into one record per CDR3 protein. The repertoire holds 150,000 to 200,000 distinct CDR3 sequences, with roughly a third as singletons. Samples came from axillary lymph nodes draining the breast cancer. Sequenced material: axillary lymph node tissue. These receptors were obtained from a female donor with breast cancer. Some clones in this sample may be carry-over from other donors' samples.

This clonotype came up a few times. The J gene is TRBJ2-7, the V gene TRBV6-2 or TRBV6-3; no reliable D call. Trimming removed 5 bases at V and 3 bases at J, with 14 bases between. The CDR3 is 14 amino acids. Germline CDR1 MNHEY, CDR2 SVGEGT. CDR3 sequence: CASSHGAGNYEQYF. The CDR3 DNA reads as TGTGCCAGCAGTCACGGAGCCGGAAACTACGAGCAGTACTTC.

This clonotype showed up many times. CDR3 amino acids: CASSPGREGYTF. In nucleotides, the CDR3 is TGTGCCAGCTCACCGGGACGGGAGGGCTACACCTTC. This chain links TRBV18 with TRBJ1-2; a weak D match, TRBD1 (5 bases). Germline CDR1 reads KGHSH; CDR2 reads LQKENI. This CDR3 has 12 amino acids. The ends were cut back, 3 bases at V and 8 bases at J, with 10 bases in the middle.

This clonotype has a count of ten or more. The chain uses TRBV20-1 and TRBJ2-7; a possible D gene is TRBD1 (6 bases). The germline V and J ends were trimmed by 3 bases and 1 base, with 13 bases remaining between them. Germline CDR1 is DFQATT and CDR2 is SNEGSKA (reference sequence). This CDR3 contains 14 residues. CDR3 nucleotide sequence: TGCAGTGCTAGGCGTTTAGGACAGTCCTACGAGCAGTACTTC. It yields the protein CSARRLGQSYEQYF.

The V gene is TRBV6-5, the J gene TRBJ2-5; TRBD2 might be the D (6 bases). The CDR3 consists of 13 residues. Germline CDR1 and CDR2: MNHEY and SVGAGI. The germline V and J ends were trimmed by 5 bases and 4 bases, with 11 bases remaining between them. The CDR3 nucleotides are TGTGCCAGCAGTCAGCGCGGGGTAGAGACCCAGTACTTC. Protein sequence: CASSQRGVETQYF.

This clonotype occurred many times. V is TRBV20-1 and J is TRBJ2-5; 8 bases agree with TRBD2. Looked up from germline, CDR1 is DFQATT and CDR2 is SNEGSKA (reference sequence). With V trimmed by 6 bases and J by 5 bases, 8 bases remained unmatched. This CDR3 has 13 amino acids. The CDR3 DNA reads TGCAGTGCGAACCTAGCGGGTGGGGAGACCCAGTACTTC. Protein: CSANLAGGETQYF.

The J gene is TRBJ1-2, the V gene TRBV24-1, with 8 bases identical to TRBD1. Trimming took 8 bases from V and 7 from J; bases not matched to a gene: 5. There are 12 residues in the CDR3. The germline V gene has CDR1 KGHDR and CDR2 SFDVKD. The CDR3 loop is CATKGTGSGYTF. The CDR3 coding sequence is TGTGCCACCAAAGGGACAGGTTCTGGCTACACCTTC.

A few counts support this clonotype. The genes are TRBV2 and TRBJ1-4; perhaps TRBD1 as D (6 bases). The CDR3 length is 14 residues. Trimming pared 2 bases from V and 8 bases from J, leaving 12 bases between. CDR1 and CDR2 (germline): SNHLY, FYNNEI. Written as DNA, the CDR3 is TGTGCCAGCAGTGAAATGGGGGCAGGGGAAAAACTGTTTTTT. It codes for CASSEMGAGEKLFF.

The V call is TRBV11-3, the J call TRBJ2-3; 7 nucleotides align to TRBD1. Germline-derived CDR1 and CDR2 are SGHNT and YENEEA. The CDR3 covers 12 residues. V shed 5 bases, J shed 6 bases, and the junction held 2 bases outside the gene matches. The DNA of the CDR3 is TGTGCCAGCAGCCAGGGGGATGATACGCAGTATTTT. It encodes CASSQGDDTQYF. The whole variable domain, filled in from reference TRBV11-3 and TRBJ2-3, reads EAGVVQSPRYKIIEKKQPVAFWCNPISGHNTLYWYLQNLGQGPELLIRYENEEAVDDSQLPKDRFSAERLKGVDSTLKIQPAELGDSAVYLCASSQGDDTQYFGPGTRLTVL.

As concerns this clonotype: This may come from a read error, since a much larger clone is one base off. The chain carries TRBV18 and TRBJ2-7; 7 positions match TRBD1. Germline CDR1 reads KGHSH; CDR2 reads LQKENI. V shed 3 bases and J 0 bases; nucleotides not matched to a gene: 8. The CDR3 consists of 16 residues. The DNA for the CDR3 is TGTGCCAGCTCACCTGAAAAGGGGGCTGCCTCCTACGAGCAGTACTTC. Its translation is CASSPEKGAASYEQYF.

At least ten counts were recorded for this clonotype. The chain employs TRBV27 and TRBJ2-2; TRBD2 aligns across 8 bases. V was clipped by 4 bases and J by 1 base; unmatched bases: 5. Germline values: CDR1 MNHEY, CDR2 SMNVEV (reference sequence). The CDR3 has 16 amino acids. CDR3 DNA: TGTGCCAGCAGTTCCTCACTAGCGGTGAACACCGGGGAGCTGTTTTTT. It codes for CASSSSLAVNTGELFF.

This clonotype was counted at least ten times. This rearrangement joins TRBV20-1 to TRBJ2-4; TRBD2 matches at 9 bases. The CDR3 spans 17 residues. CDR1 and CDR2 from the germline V gene are DFQATT and SNEGSKA (reference sequence). J lost 6 bases, V lost 3 bases, and 15 bases had no gene match. CDR3 nucleotides: TGCAGTGCTAGCTCGGAAATGGCGGGAGGGCCCGTAAACATTCAGTACTTC. It translates to CSASSEMAGGPVNIQYF.

Ten or more counts support this clonotype. The J gene is TRBJ2-3, the V gene TRBV10-3, with 9 bases matching TRBD1. Germline values: CDR1 ENHRY, CDR2 SYGVKD. This CDR3 spans 15 amino acids. V was pared by 4 bases and J by 3 bases, with 5 bases of the junction left unmatched. CDR3 sequence reads: CAISGPGQGTDTQYF. CDR3 sequence (DNA): TGTGCCATCAGTGGACCGGGACAGGGTACAGATACGCAGTATTTT.

This chain joins TRBV6-2 or TRBV6-3 and TRBJ2-1, with 10 bases lining up with TRBD2. This CDR3 contains 15 residues. With V trimmed by 6 bases and J by 3 bases, 5 bases remained unmatched. Germline values: CDR1 MNHEY, CDR2 SVGEGT. This CDR3 reads CASRRSSGSYNEQFF. CDR3 sequence (DNA): TGTGCCAGCAGGCGGTCTAGCGGGAGCTACAATGAGCAGTTCTTC.

Ten or more counts support this clonotype. The V and J genes are TRBV5-4 and TRBJ2-2; TRBD1 agrees at 7 bases. V lost 1 base, J lost 2 bases, and 2 bases stayed unmatched. The V gene's germline CDR1 is SGHNT and CDR2 YYREEE (reference sequence). CDR3 length: 15 amino acids. The CDR3 DNA sequence: TGTGCCAGCAGCTTGCGGGACAGAAACACCGGGGAGCTGTTTTTT. It yields the protein CASSLRDRNTGELFF.

The table lists this clonotype with a few counts. A much larger clone differs from this one at a single base, so this may be a read error. The genes are TRBV9 and TRBJ2-5, with D perhaps matching TRBD2 (6 bases). This CDR3 spans 14 amino acids. Germline CDR1 and CDR2: SGDLS and YYNGEE. CDR3 loop: CASSVDGSGETQSF. The CDR3 coding sequence is TGTGCCAGCAGCGTAGATGGGTCGGGGGAGACCCAGTCCTTC.

This clonotype was recorded at least ten times. The rearrangement links TRBV14 to TRBJ1-4; no firm D call. CDR3 length equals 16 residues. Germline lookup yields CDR1 SGHDN and CDR2 FVKESK. V was shortened by 2 bases and J by 12 bases, with 22 bases between the two germline ends. DNA for the CDR3: TGTGCCAGCAGCCAAATGATTGTCGGTGTCGGTCCGGAACTGTTTTTT. Protein product: CASSQMIVGVGPELFF.

The CDR3 here is CSANEGIDTDTQYF. The CDR3 coding sequence is TGCAGTGCTAACGAGGGGATTGACACAGATACGCAGTATTTT. The chain carries TRBV20-1 and TRBJ2-3, with D tentatively TRBD1 or TRBD2 (5 bases each). The germline V gene has CDR1 DFQATT and CDR2 SNEGSKA (reference sequence). The CDR3 is 14 amino acids. V lost 4 bases, J lost 2 bases, and 13 bases lay in between.

A single count supports this clonotype. Relative to the germline gene, one junction end is altered; a read error may explain this. The chain carries TRBV2 and TRBJ1-1; TRBD1 agrees at 7 bases. Germline V gene lookup returns CDR1 SNHLY and CDR2 FYNNEI. The CDR3 is 17 amino acids. The DNA of the CDR3 is TGTGCCAGCAGGAACTGGCGACAGGGTAGCATGAACGCTGAAGCTTTCTTT. Amino acids: CASRNWRQGSMNAEAFF.

Notes on this clonotype: One end of the junction is discordant with germline, which a read error may explain. The CDR3 coding sequence is TGTGCTAGCAGTATTCCAGGGTCCGGGCAGTACTTC. Translation: CASSIPGSGQYF. The chain recombines TRBV7-8 with TRBJ2-7; TRBD1 might be the D (5 bases). CDR3 length: 12 residues. Germline CDR1 SGHVS, CDR2 FQNEAQ.

This clonotype has at least ten counts. The CDR3 region is CSADPGTPTYEQYF. For the CDR3, the DNA is TGCAGTGCTGACCCCGGGACCCCTACCTACGAGCAGTACTTC. The rearrangement uses TRBV20-1 and TRBJ2-7; TRBD1 or TRBD2 may be the D gene (5 bases each). The CDR3 covers 14 residues. Trimming stripped 5 bases from V and 2 bases from J, with 16 bases between. The germline V gene has CDR1 DFQATT and CDR2 SNEGSKA (reference sequence).

The V gene is TRBV11-2, the J gene TRBJ2-1, with D possibly being TRBD1 (5 bases). This CDR3 comprises 13 residues. V was trimmed by 4 bases and J by 9 bases, leaving 13 bases between them. Germline V lookup: CDR1 SGHAT, CDR2 FQNNGV. The DNA of the CDR3 is TGTGCCAGCAGCTCCTCCAGGGTAACTGAGCAGTTCTTC. As protein: CASSSSRVTEQFF.

Ten or more counts support this clonotype. The chain couples TRBV7-9 to TRBJ2-1; 10 bases map to TRBD2. The CDR3 spans 16 residues. Germline-derived CDR1 and CDR2 are SEHNR and FQNEAQ (reference sequence). J was trimmed by 6 bases and V by 5 bases; bases with no gene match: 10. Here the CDR3 reads CASSQLAGAGPNEQFF. CDR3 nucleotide sequence: TGTGCCAGCAGCCAGCTAGCGGGAGCGGGCCCCAATGAGCAGTTCTTC.

In this sample, this clonotype turned up many times. J is TRBJ2-5 and V is TRBV24-1; either TRBD1 or TRBD2 may fit D (5 bases each). This CDR3 contains 15 residues. From germline, CDR1 is KGHDR and CDR2 SFDVKD. Trimming removed 4 bases at V and 5 bases at J, with 16 bases between. This CDR3 is CATSDPRGLGETQYF. CDR3 nucleotides: TGTGCCACCAGTGACCCACGGGGCCTTGGGGAGACCCAGTACTTC.

V gene TRBV19 combines with J gene TRBJ1-5; D is unclear. Germline CDR1 LNHDA, CDR2 SQIVND (reference sequence). The CDR3 has 12 residues. The V end lost 10 bases, the J end lost 7 bases, and 14 bases lay between the germline ends. The CDR3 region is CATSGVGQPQHF. In nucleotides, the CDR3 is TGTGCCACCTCCGGGGTAGGACAGCCCCAGCATTTT.

Comments on this clonotype: This is likely a read error, given that the CDR3 carries no conserved phenylalanine or tryptophan at its end. The CDR3 sequence is CASSSPPYQETQYS. The DNA for the CDR3 is TGTGCCAGCAGTTCCCCGCCGTACCAAGAGACCCAGTACTCC. The rearrangement uses TRBV12-3 or TRBV12-4 and TRBJ2-5; D is uncertain. The V end lost 4 bases, the J end lost 0 bases, and 9 bases lay between the germline ends. The CDR3 has 14 residues.

Note on this clonotype: A much larger clone is a single base away; this may be a read error. This sequence joins TRBV6-1 and TRBJ1-2; no reliable D call. The germline V gene encodes CDR1 MNHNS and CDR2 SASEGT. CDR3 size: 13 residues. Trimming took off 5 bases at V and 8 bases at J, with 15 bases between the two ends. The CDR3 protein is CASSPGSGWGYTF. The CDR3 region has the DNA TGTGCCAGCAGTCCGGGATCTGGGTGGGGCTACACCTTC.

In its sample, this clonotype was seen many times. The genes are TRBV18 and TRBJ1-5, with a tentative D call TRBD1 (5 bases). Trimming shortened V by 3 bases and J by 5 bases, and 8 bases separated the two germline ends. The V gene's germline CDR1 is KGHSH and CDR2 LQKENI. The CDR3 extends over 13 amino acids. CDR3: CASSPGRDQPQHF. The CDR3 coding sequence is TGTGCCAGCTCACCGGGACGGGATCAGCCCCAGCATTTT.